These T cell receptor beta chains were read from a single sample in a study of OX40 agonist ivuxolimab in advanced cancers. Here immunoSEQ multiplex PCR was the method, and the copy in TCRdb shows in-frame clones only, minus some. The top ten clones hold over 1.5% of a sample with about 35,000 clones, about 83% of them seen once. Sequences were derived from CD4+ or CD8+ T cells sorted from blood, sampled in a trial of the OX40 agonist ivuxolimab. The receptors originated from an adult with an advanced solid tumor such as melanoma, head and neck, liver or kidney cancer. CDR3s include the opening cysteine and the closing phenylalanine or tryptophan. D genes are given only for firm matches. Clone size is not always given. Where it is, it says once, few, many or a class for expanded clones.

>.|TRBJ2-2|once|TRBV19
CASNSGSNTGELFF
TGTGCCAGTAATTCAGGGTCAAACACCGGGGAGCTGTTTTTT
>.|TRBJ2-5|.|TRBV15
CATSSHRRGQRTQYF
TGTGCCACCAGCAGCCACCGGCGAGGACAGCGGACCCAGTACTTC
>.|TRBJ2-1|.|TRBV15
CATSRVWAGTLEQFF
TGTGCCACCAGCAGAGTTTGGGCGGGTACTCTTGAGCAGTTCTTC
>.|TRBJ1-2|.|TRBV29-1
CSVGGVMYGYTF
TGCAGCGTTGGAGGGGTTATGTATGGCTACACCTTC
>.|TRBJ1-5|once|TRBV28
CASSWVQVYSNQPQHF
TGTGCCAGCAGTTGGGTACAGGTCTATAGCAATCAGCCCCAGCATTTT
>TRBD1|TRBJ1-6|.|TRBV7-8
CASSPLGTGDTRGYNSPLHF
TGTGCCAGCAGCCCACTCGGGACAGGGGATACACGGGGATATAATTCACCCCTCCACTTT
>.|TRBJ2-7|.|TRBV15
CATSPEGIEQYF
TGTGCCACCAGCCCCGAGGGAATAGAGCAGTACTTC
>.|TRBJ1-1|.|TRBV7-2
CASSSAPMGGITEAFF
TGTGCCAGCAGCTCGGCCCCAATGGGGGGAATAACTGAAGCTTTCTTT
>TRBD2|TRBJ2-1|.|TRBV5-6
CASSFRGAGAHNEQFF
TGTGCCAGCAGCTTTAGAGGAGCGGGAGCTCACAATGAGCAGTTCTTC
>TRBD1|TRBJ2-2|.|TRBV6-1
CATRTGGPGELFF
TGTGCCACCCGGACAGGGGGCCCCGGGGAGCTGTTTTTT
>.|TRBJ1-5|.|TRBV19
CASSLTGTPIQPQHF
TGTGCCAGTAGCCTAACCGGGACTCCGATCCAGCCCCAGCATTTT
>.|TRBJ2-1|.|TRBV19
CASSIGSSSVNEQFF
TGTGCCAGTAGTATAGGCAGTTCTAGCGTAAATGAGCAGTTCTTC
>TRBD1|TRBJ1-6|.|TRBV19
CASSIQGAGSPLHF
TGTGCCAGTAGTATTCAGGGGGCTGGTTCACCCCTCCACTTT
>.|TRBJ2-4|.|TRBV14
CASSPQTGGDIQYF
TGTGCCAGCAGCCCCCAGACAGGTGGGGACATTCAGTACTTC
>.|TRBJ2-4|.|TRBV12-5
CASGLTGPLAKNIQYF
TGTGCTAGTGGTTTGACAGGTCCTTTAGCCAAAAACATTCAGTACTTC